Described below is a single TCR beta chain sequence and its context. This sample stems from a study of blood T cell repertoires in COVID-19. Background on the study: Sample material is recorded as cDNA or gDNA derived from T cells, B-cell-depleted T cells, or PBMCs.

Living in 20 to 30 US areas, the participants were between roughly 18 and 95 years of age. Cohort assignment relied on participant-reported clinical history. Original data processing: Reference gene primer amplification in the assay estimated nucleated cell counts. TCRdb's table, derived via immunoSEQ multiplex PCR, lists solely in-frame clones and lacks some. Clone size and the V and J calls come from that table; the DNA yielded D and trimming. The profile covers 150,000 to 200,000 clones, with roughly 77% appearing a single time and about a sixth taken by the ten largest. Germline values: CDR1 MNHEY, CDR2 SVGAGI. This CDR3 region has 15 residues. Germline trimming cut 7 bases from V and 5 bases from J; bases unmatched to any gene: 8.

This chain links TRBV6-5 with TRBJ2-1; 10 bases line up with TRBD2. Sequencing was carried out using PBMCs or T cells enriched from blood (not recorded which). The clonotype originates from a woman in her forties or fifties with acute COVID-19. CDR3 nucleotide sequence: TGTGCCAGCACCGAACTAGCGGGGATCGACAATGAGCAGTTCTTC. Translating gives CASTELAGIDNEQFF.